The T cell receptor (beta chain) described here comes from a study of cytomegalovirus exposure and HLA in healthy donors. The germline CDR1 and CDR2 sequences are MNHEY and SMNVEV (reference sequence). Trimming cost V 5 bases and J 7 bases, with 15 bases left between them. This CDR3 has 14 amino acids. General observations from the study: Fewer N-insertions than the approximately 700-donor mean were reportedly shown by an Asian-associated ancestry cluster in a later analysis. In an earlier analysis, productive rearrangement rates for most beta V segments clustered near 87% or 30%. Reports showed the classifier diagnosing cytomegalovirus status with high specificity and sensitivity. Immune exposure information available was restricted to CMV serostatus.

The PCR had 60 Vbeta and 13 Jbeta primers. Data came from immunoSEQ multiplex PCR; TCRdb stores just in-frame clones and leaves some out. The sample lists fewer than 200,000 clones, about 71% occurring once. To note about this clone: As yet, its antigen is unknown.

The sequenced sample was PBMCs. This TCR came from a woman between 40 and 50 years old in good health and CMV-seropositive. The rearrangement uses TRBV27 and TRBJ2-1, with D hard to call. CDR3 DNA: TGTGCCAGCAGTCTCACCCCTACGTGGAATGAGCAGTTCTTC. It translates to CASSLTPTWNEQFF.